The 15 T cell receptor beta chains below all came from one sample that was sequenced in a study of blood T cell repertoires in COVID-19. Assay: immunoSEQ multiplex PCR; the TCRdb copy retains only in-frame clones and omits some. The data hold almost 70,000 clones, with roughly three quarters observed a single time. The sample consisted of peripheral blood. These receptors all stem from a man in his 60s with acute or convalescent COVID-19.

J is TRBJ1-1 and V is TRBV7-9; D is ambiguous. The CDR3 has 13 amino acids. Germline CDR1 reads SEHNR; CDR2 reads FQNEAQ (reference sequence). V lost 4 bases to trimming and J lost 4 bases, with 10 bases between them. The CDR3: CASSSSGSTEAFF. CDR3 DNA sequence: TGTGCCAGCAGCTCGTCGGGGAGCACTGAAGCTTTCTTT.

The V and J genes are TRBV6-1 and TRBJ1-3; possibly TRBD1 for D (5 bases). The CDR3 sequence is 15 residues long. CDR1 is MNHNS and CDR2 is SASEGT in the germline V gene. The germline V and J ends were trimmed by 1 base and 2 bases, with 9 bases remaining between them. The CDR3 region is CASSEDSGPGNTIYF. The CDR3 coding sequence is TGTGCCAGCAGTGAAGACTCAGGGCCTGGAAACACCATATATTTT.

This chain links TRBV6-5 with TRBJ2-5; D possibly corresponds to TRBD2 (7 bases). CDR3 size: 15 residues. Germline CDR1 MNHEY, CDR2 SVGAGI. The V end lost 7 bases, the J end lost 4 bases, and 19 bases lay between the germline ends. The CDR3 loop reads CASTPGGGEGETQYF. DNA for the CDR3: TGTGCCAGCACTCCTGGGGGGGGCGAAGGAGAGACCCAGTACTTC.

J is TRBJ2-7 and V is TRBV12-3 or TRBV12-4; TRBD1 matches 7 bases. The length of the CDR3 is 13 residues. The junction had 4 bases not matched to a gene; V was cut back by 6 bases and J by 2 bases. The CDR3 is CASSWDRAYEQYF. The CDR3 DNA follows: TGTGCCAGCAGCTGGGACAGAGCCTACGAGCAGTACTTC.

J is TRBJ2-3 and V is TRBV11-2; TRBD1 aligns across 8 bases. The CDR3 is 16 amino acids. V lost 5 bases, J lost 0 bases, and 7 bases stayed unmatched. Per germline, CDR1 SGHAT and CDR2 FQNNGV. CDR3 coding DNA: TGTGCCAGCAGCACGTACAGGGGGAGAAGCACAGATACGCAGTATTTT. It encodes CASSTYRGRSTDTQYF.

V usage is TRBV6-5 and J usage is TRBJ2-7, with 10 positions matching TRBD2. The trim removed 10 bases at V and 0 bases at J, leaving 3 bases unmatched. The CDR3 loop spans 13 amino acids. Germline CDR1 is MNHEY and CDR2 is SVGAGI. CDR3 loop: CAILAGVSYEQYF. CDR3 in DNA: TGTGCCATTCTAGCGGGGGTCTCCTACGAGCAGTACTTC.

The gene calls are TRBV30 and TRBJ1-2; D remains unclear. Germline V gene data show CDR1 as GTSNPN and CDR2 as SVGIG (reference sequence). With 2 bases removed from V and 2 bases from J, the gap between germline ends came to 15 bases. This CDR3 region has 15 residues. The DNA for the CDR3 is TGTGCCTGGAGTCCCAATTGGCCGGGAAACTATGGCTACACCTTC. It translates to CAWSPNWPGNYGYTF.

The rearrangement links TRBV30 to TRBJ2-5, with a possible D match to TRBD2 (5 bases). V gave up 1 base and J gave up 4 bases, with 13 bases separating them. Germline V gene sequence: CDR1 GTSNPN, CDR2 SVGIG (reference sequence). This CDR3 is built from 14 residues. CDR3 bases: TGTGCCTGGAGTGATCCGGGATTAGGAGAGACCCAGTACTTC. It yields the protein CAWSDPGLGETQYF.

This chain links TRBV19 with TRBJ1-5; D is possibly TRBD1 (6 bases). The CDR3 is 13 amino acids. V lost 6 bases and J 3 bases, leaving 9 bases between the germline ends. Germline CDR1 and CDR2: LNHDA and SQIVND (reference sequence). CDR3: CASSDRFNQPQHF. In nucleotides, the CDR3 is TGTGCCAGTAGCGACAGGTTCAATCAGCCCCAGCATTTT.

The J gene is TRBJ1-1, the V gene TRBV5-1, with TRBD1 matching over 7 bases. This CDR3 has 14 amino acids. The V gene end was trimmed by 4 bases and the J gene end by 1 base; junction bases not matched to a gene: 4. Germline CDR1 SGHRS, CDR2 YFSETQ. The CDR3 sequence: CASSIQGGNTEAFF. CDR3 DNA: TGCGCCAGCAGCATCCAGGGGGGGAACACTGAAGCTTTCTTT. Complete variable domain (other parts from reference TRBV5-1 and TRBJ1-1): KAGVTQTPRYLIKTRGQQVTLSCSPISGHRSVSWYQQTPGQGLQFLFEYFSETQRNKGNFPGRFSGRQFSNSRSEMNVSTLELGDSALYLCASSIQGGNTEAFFGQGTRLTVV.

The V gene is TRBV27, the J gene TRBJ2-5, with D perhaps TRBD2 (5 bases). Per the germline V gene, CDR1 is MNHEY and CDR2 is SMNVEV (reference sequence). CDR3 length: 15 amino acids. With 3 bases removed from V and 2 bases from J, the gap between germline ends came to 13 bases. The CDR3 region has the DNA TGTGCCAGCAGTTTCTCTCGGGGTAGGCAAGAGACCCAGTACTTC. It is translated as CASSFSRGRQETQYF.

This clone has just a few counts. This chain links TRBV29-1 with TRBJ1-2; possible D gene TRBD1, 5 bases. Per germline, CDR1 SQVTM and CDR2 ANQGSEA. The CDR3 runs 12 residues. The germline V and J ends were trimmed by 2 bases and 5 bases, with 9 bases remaining between them. The CDR3 DNA is TGCAGCGTTGAAAGGGGAGGGTATGGCTACACCTTC. Encoded protein: CSVERGGYGYTF.

The chain carries TRBV6-4 and TRBJ2-3, with a tentative D call TRBD2 (5 bases). The V gene's germline CDR1 is MRHNA and CDR2 SNTAGT. V was cut by 2 bases and J by 6 bases, with 12 bases left in between. The CDR3 is 14 amino acids. The CDR3 is CASSDKGSGDTQYF. CDR3 bases: TGTGCCAGCAGTGACAAGGGTTCGGGGGATACGCAGTATTTT.

J is TRBJ1-3 and V is TRBV5-1; TRBD1 matches at 7 bases. CDR3 size: 15 residues. CDR1 SGHRS and CDR2 YFSETQ come from the germline V gene. The J segment lost 6 bases and the V segment lost 0 bases, leaving 6 bases of the junction unmatched. The CDR3 is CASSLGGTEINTIYF. Written as DNA, the CDR3 is TGCGCCAGCAGCTTGGGTGGGACAGAGATAAACACCATATATTTT.

This chain connects TRBV24-1 to TRBJ2-3; TRBD2 might be the D (7 bases). CDR3 length: 15 residues. Germline V gene sequence: CDR1 KGHDR, CDR2 SFDVKD. Trimming took off 1 base at V and 5 bases at J, with 12 bases between the two ends. CDR3 region: CATSDFRGAEDTQYF. The CDR3 nucleotides are TGTGCCACCAGTGATTTCCGGGGGGCGGAAGATACGCAGTATTTT.